What follows describes a single TCR beta chain. Here immunoSEQ multiplex PCR was the method, and the copy in TCRdb shows in-frame clones only, minus some. The profile shows around 78,000 clones, about 94% of them singletons. This sample was included in a study of technical replicates of blood from four donors. Germline V gene sequence: CDR1 KGHSH, CDR2 LQKENI. The CDR3 loop spans 13 amino acids. Trimming shortened V by 3 bases and J by 1 base, and 6 bases separated the two germline ends. What was sequenced was T cells isolated from PBMCs. J is TRBJ2-5 and V is TRBV18; weak D call: TRBD1 (6 bases). This sequence originates from a human donor in good health. This CDR3 reads CASSPGAQETQYF. The CDR3 region has the DNA TGTGCCAGCTCACCGGGGGCCCAAGAGACCCAGTACTTC.